This T cell receptor (beta chain) was profiled in a study of T cells expressing NK-cell markers. Overall study: Seven of the eight sequenced donors were classified as HCMV-seropositive, and one was classified as seronegative.

Using the 5' RACE reads, TCRdb records one entry per CDR3 protein without DNA. The clone table shows 440,000 or so distinct CDR3 sequences, with the ten largest holding roughly 8%. On this clonotype itself: The target antigen is unknown.

Whole-study results and caveats: Each of six donors carried dominant NKG2C+ clonotypes accounting for about 1.0-8% of CD8+ T cells. These clonotypes also led the CD3+CD56-NKG2C+ fraction in a few donors.

The CDR3 is 11 residues long. Per germline, CDR1 DFQATT and CDR2 SNEGSKA (reference sequence). The sequenced material came from blood T cells: a sorted CD56 or NKG2C T cell subset, CD4+ or CD8+ T cells, or bulk PBMC T cells (not recorded which). The receptor's source is a woman aged 18 to 75 in good health. This chain connects TRBV20-1 to TRBJ1-1; TCRdb selects TRBD1, and the lack of DNA leaves this call unchecked. The CDR3 spells CSPGQGLVAFF.